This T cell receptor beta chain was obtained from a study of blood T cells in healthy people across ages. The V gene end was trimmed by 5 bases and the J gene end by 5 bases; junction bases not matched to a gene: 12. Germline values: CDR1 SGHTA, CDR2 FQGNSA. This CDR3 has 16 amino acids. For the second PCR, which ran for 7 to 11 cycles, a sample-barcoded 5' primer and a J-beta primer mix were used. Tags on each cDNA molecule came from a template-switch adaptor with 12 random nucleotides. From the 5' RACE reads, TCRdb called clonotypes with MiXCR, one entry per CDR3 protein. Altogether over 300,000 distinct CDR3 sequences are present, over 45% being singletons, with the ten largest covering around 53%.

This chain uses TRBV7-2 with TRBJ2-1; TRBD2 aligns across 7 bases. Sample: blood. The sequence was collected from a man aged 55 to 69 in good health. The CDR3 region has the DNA TGTGCCAGCAGCCTCGCTGGGGGGGAAAGCCACAATGAGCAGTTCTTC. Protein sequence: CASSLAGGESHNEQFF.